The rows below give T cell receptor beta chains drawn from one sample of a study of beta chain features in type 1 diabetes. Profiled with immunoSEQ multiplex PCR; TCRdb holds only in-frame clones, not every one. The table has 250,000 or so clones, over 65% seen once. Sequenced: naive CD4+ T cells from blood. The receptors were sampled from a man younger than 40 in good health. The conserved cysteine and the conserved F or W are not part of the CDR3 here.

j_call	v_call	cdr3_aa
TRBJ2-1	TRBV19	ASSMDRGLRNEQF
TRBJ1-1	TRBV28	ASSPLRTEAF
TRBJ2-7	TRBV7-2	ASSLASGPGEQY
TRBJ2-2	TRBV29-1	SVGRVSGTGELF
TRBJ2-6	TRBV7-9	ATTESGANVLT
TRBJ2-1	TRBV29-1	SARSWDRVRHNEQF
TRBJ2-2	TRBV30	AWRGLAGGELF
TRBJ1-2	TRBV6-4	ASSDSRQGNYGYT
TRBJ2-5	TRBV23-1	ASILRAYLEAETQY
TRBJ2-5	TRBV10-3	AISVGQETQY
TRBJ1-5	TRBV19	ASSIPPFNQPQH
TRBJ2-4	TRBV4-2	ASSYWGLRDIQY
TRBJ2-1	TRBV29-1	SVLGLAGEKEQF
TRBJ2-5	TRBV30	AWSFRGGETQY
TRBJ2-3	TRBV11-2	ASSAGRAYADTQY
TRBJ2-5	TRBV6-5	ASSLGQAYQETQY
TRBJ2-2	TRBV30	ARQGLFRTGELF
TRBJ2-7	TRBV9	ASSIGPVDEQY